A selection of T cell receptor beta chains follows, all from one sample in a study of cytomegalovirus exposure and HLA in healthy donors. Sequenced by immunoSEQ multiplex PCR; TCRdb stores in-frame clones only, minus some. The table lists around 200,000 clones, roughly four fifths of them singletons, with about 1.6% in the top ten. Material for sequencing was PBMCs. Receptors were obtained from a man aged 45-65 years in good health and CMV-seronegative. Both conserved end residues are part of each CDR3. D genes are given only for firm matches. Clone sizes are given selectively: once, few, many, or a class where the clone is expanded.

TRBJ2-6 NA once TRBV7-9 15 CSSTLVSSGANVLTF TGTTCCAGCACCCTAGTTAGCTCTGGGGCCAACGTCCTGACTTTC
TRBJ1-2 TRBD1 NA TRBV28 16 CASSSPGTGLNYGYTF TGTGCCAGCAGTTCCCCCGGGACAGGACTTAACTATGGCTACACCTTC
TRBJ2-1 TRBD2 once TRBV5-1 16 CASSLDETSGRNEQFF TGCGCCAGCAGCTTGGATGAGACTAGCGGGAGAAATGAGCAGTTCTTC
TRBJ1-5 NA NA TRBV7-2 15 CASRSGGGGNQPQHF TGTGCCAGCAGGTCCGGGGGGGGTGGCAATCAGCCCCAGCATTTT
TRBJ2-6 NA NA TRBV18 14 CASSRQSGANVLTF TGTGCCAGCTCCCGACAGTCTGGGGCCAACGTCCTGACTTTC
TRBJ2-5 TRBD1 NA TRBV28 13 CASNTGGRETQYF TGTGCCAGCAATACAGGGGGTCGGGAGACCCAGTACTTC
TRBJ2-3 NA NA TRBV7-9 13 CASKAARTDTQYF TGTGCCAGCAAAGCCGCCCGCACAGATACGCAGTATTTT
TRBJ2-1 TRBD2 NA TRBV7-9 14 CSSSHPSGYNEQFF TGTTCCAGCAGCCATCCTAGCGGTTACAATGAGCAGTTCTTC
TRBJ2-2 TRBD2 NA TRBV6-6 15 CASSYSGTSPGELFF TGTGCCAGCAGTTACTCGGGGACTAGCCCCGGGGAGCTGTTTTTT
TRBJ1-5 TRBD1 NA TRBV2 13 CASSGTGYQPQHF TGTGCCAGCAGTGGGACAGGCTATCAGCCCCAGCATTTT
TRBJ2-1 TRBD2 once TRBV7-2 16 CASSSLPGLAGNEQFF TGTGCCAGCAGCTCCCTCCCGGGCCTAGCGGGCAATGAGCAGTTCTTC
TRBJ1-5 TRBD1 NA TRBV5-1 16 CASSLDGQGSNQPQHF TGCGCCAGCAGCTTGGACGGACAGGGAAGCAATCAGCCCCAGCATTTT
TRBJ2-2 TRBD2 NA TRBV5-1 17 CASSLEASGSLSGELFF TGCGCCAGCAGCTTGGAGGCTAGCGGGTCCCTGTCCGGGGAGCTGTTTTTT
TRBJ2-1 TRBD1 NA TRBV4-1 14 CASTRSDRGVEQFF TGCGCCAGCACCCGAAGCGACAGGGGGGTTGAGCAGTTCTTC
TRBJ2-3 TRBD2 NA TRBV5-4 15 CASSSGGGGQDTQYF TGTGCCAGCAGCTCGGGGGGCGGGGGGCAGGATACGCAGTATTTT
TRBJ2-6 TRBD1 NA TRBV28 18 CASSPPGQTNSGANVLTF TGTGCCAGCAGTCCACCGGGACAGACAAACTCTGGGGCCAACGTCCTGACTTTC
TRBJ2-5 TRBD1 NA TRBV7-9 14 CASSARQGFKTQYF TGTGCCAGCAGCGCAAGACAGGGTTTCAAGACCCAGTACTTC
TRBJ2-5 TRBD1 NA TRBV5-1 15 CASSPRQGVQETQYF TGCGCCAGCAGTCCAAGACAGGGGGTCCAAGAGACCCAGTACTTC